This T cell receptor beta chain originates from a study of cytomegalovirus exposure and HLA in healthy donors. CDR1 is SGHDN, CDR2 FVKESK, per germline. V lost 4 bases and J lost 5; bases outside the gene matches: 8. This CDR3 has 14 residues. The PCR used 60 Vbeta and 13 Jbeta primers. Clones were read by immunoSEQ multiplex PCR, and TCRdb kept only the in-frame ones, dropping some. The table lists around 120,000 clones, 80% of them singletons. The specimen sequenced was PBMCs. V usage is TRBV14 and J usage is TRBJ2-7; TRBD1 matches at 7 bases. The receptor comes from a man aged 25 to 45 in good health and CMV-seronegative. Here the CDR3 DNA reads TGTGCCAGCAGCCCCGGGACAGTTTCCCACGAGCAGTACTTC. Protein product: CASSPGTVSHEQYF. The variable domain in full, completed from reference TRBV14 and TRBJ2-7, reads EAGVTQFPSHSVIEKGQTVTLRCDPISGHDNLYWYRRVMGKEIKFLLHFVKESKQDESGMPNNRFLAERTGGTYSTLKVQPAELEDSGVYFCASSPGTVSHEQYFGPGTRLTVT.